One and the same sample provided the 4 T cell receptor beta chains below, sequenced in a study of preoperative IRX-2 immunotherapy in early breast cancer. Some clones are missing from TCRdb's copy, which holds only in-frame ones; the method was immunoSEQ multiplex PCR. The data show 75,000 to 100,000 clones, roughly 90% seen once. Regarding treatment: preoperative locoregional IRX-2 cytokine immunotherapy. Source: tumor tissue, taken after IRX-2 immunotherapy. Source of these receptors: a human donor with breast cancer.

The V call is TRBV5-1, the J call TRBJ1-2; perhaps TRBD1 as D (6 bases). Germline CDR1 is SGHRS and CDR2 is YFSETQ. Trimming left V 4 bases short and J 2 bases short, with 12 bases between. The CDR3 totals 14 residues. CDR3 residues: CASSVRGQNYGYTF. The CDR3 nucleotides are TGCGCCAGCAGCGTTAGAGGACAGAACTATGGCTACACCTTC.

This chain connects TRBV19 to TRBJ2-2; TRBD2 aligns across 12 bases. There are 16 residues in the CDR3. Germline loops: CDR1 LNHDA, CDR2 SQIVND (reference sequence). Unmatched junction bases numbered 3, after V lost 7 bases and J lost 0 bases. The DNA of the CDR3 is TGTGCCAGTATTGCTAGCGGGAGGGCGAACACCGGGGAGCTGTTTTTT. Protein sequence: CASIASGRANTGELFF.

The chain is built from TRBV19 and TRBJ1-3, with D possibly TRBD1 on 5 matching bases. This CDR3 has 15 amino acids. V lost 10 bases, J lost 0 bases, and 16 bases lay in between. The germline V gene encodes CDR1 LNHDA and CDR2 SQIVND (reference sequence). CDR3 sequence reads: CATGDGYNSGNTIYF. DNA for the CDR3: TGTGCCACCGGGGACGGCTACAACTCTGGAAACACCATATATTTT.

The gene calls are TRBV19 and TRBJ2-7, with TRBD1 matching 10 bases. Germline CDR1 reads LNHDA; CDR2 reads SQIVND (reference sequence). The junction had 6 bases not matched to a gene; V was cut back by 5 bases and J by 5 bases. This CDR3 spans 14 amino acids. For the CDR3, the DNA is TGTGCCAGTAGTGGATTGGACAGGGGGGACGAGCAGTACTTC. It codes for CASSGLDRGDEQYF.